This T cell receptor (beta chain) was identified during a study of vaccination effects on CD4 cells after COVID-19. CD4+ T cells specific for antigen were expanded with viral peptide pools by the ViraFEST assay before sequencing. CD4+ T cells were isolated after 10 days of culture. The healthy vaccine recipients, who had no prior SARS-CoV-2 infection, showed negative nucleocapsid antibodies. Details on this clone: Its antigen is currently unknown.

Method: immunoSEQ multiplex PCR; TCRdb's copy keeps in-frame clones and lacks some. The top ten hold roughly 3.9% of the sample, which has tens of thousands of clones, roughly 78% seen once. This CDR3 comprises 12 residues. The germline V gene has CDR1 MDHEN and CDR2 SYDVKM. Trimming pared 5 bases from V and 0 bases from J, leaving 2 bases between. V gene TRBV28 combines with J gene TRBJ1-5; D uncertain. The starting material was CD4+ T cells from PBMCs cultured with HCoV-OC43 spike peptides, obtained before COVID-19 vaccination. The subset: HCoV-OC43 spike overlapping peptide pool stimulation. This receptor was taken from a human donor who received a COVID-19 vaccine. DNA for the CDR3: TGTGCCAGCAGTATTAGCAATCAGCCCCAGCATTTT. It encodes CASSISNQPQHF.